The subject of this entry is one T cell receptor beta chain. The target antigen is unknown. V lost 7 bases, J lost 4 bases, and 14 bases lay in between. Germline lookup yields CDR1 MNHNS and CDR2 SASEGT. The CDR3 loop spans 14 amino acids. This specimen comes from a study of T cells after yellow fever vaccination. Study-wide findings and caveats: Overlap between CD4 and CD8 compartments was detected for a small share of clonotypes.

Template switching by 5'RACE produced TCR cDNA, adding a universal primer site and UMIs. TCRdb redid the calling of the 5' RACE reads with MiXCR, one entry per CDR3 protein. The table lists around 530,000 distinct CDR3 sequences, 17% of them singletons. The sequence came from a man aged 18 to 29 who received the YFV17D yellow fever vaccine. This specimen was PBMCs, taken 5 to 6 days after the first yellow fever vaccination. The chain couples TRBV6-1 to TRBJ2-1; no definite D call. CDR3 residues: CASTLRVGYNEQFF. Here the CDR3 DNA reads TGTGCCAGCACACTCAGAGTGGGTTACAATGAGCAGTTCTTC.